This is a list of T cell receptor beta chains from one sample in a study of regulatory T cells in long-lasting Graves disease. TCRdb ran MiXCR on the multiplex PCR reads and lists one entry per CDR3 protein. The repertoire consists of approximately 380,000 distinct CDR3 sequences, with less than 25% occurring once and the leading ten covering more than 20%. Sequencing was performed on peripheral blood mononuclear cells (PBMCs), taken when the disease was refractory, from a patient treated with antithyroid drugs. The receptors were sampled from a female donor with Graves disease. CDR3s include the opening cysteine and the closing phenylalanine or tryptophan. D genes are given only for firm matches. Clone size is given for some rows only: seen once, a few or many times, or a class if the clone is expanded.

V gene	CDR3 length	J gene	D gene	clone size	CDR3 protein	CDR3 DNA
TRBV12-3/TRBV12-4	15	TRBJ1-1	.	many	CASQRQSHLNTEAFF	TGTGCCAGCCAACGGCAATCCCACCTTAACACTGAAGCTTTCTTT
TRBV2	11	TRBJ1-1	.	many	CASSGTPEAFF	TGTGCCAGCTCCGGGACTCCAGAAGCTTTCTTT
TRBV29-1	14	TRBJ2-2	TRBD1	.	CSAGPGGQTGELFF	TGCAGCGCGGGACCAGGGGGTCAGACCGGGGAGCTGTTTTTT
TRBV7-2	14	TRBJ2-5	.	many	CASSLAPLQETQYF	TGTGCCAGCAGCCTAGCACCACTCCAAGAGACCCAGTACTTC
TRBV6-5	14	TRBJ1-1	.	.	CASSYAGVYTEAFF	TGTGCCAGCAGTTATGCTGGAGTGTACACTGAAGCTTTCTTT
TRBV3-1	15	TRBJ2-3	TRBD2	.	CASSQMAGATDTQYF	TGTGCCAGCAGCCAAATGGCGGGAGCAACAGATACGCAGTATTTT
TRBV3-1	17	TRBJ2-5	.	many	CASSQERFSGKAETQYF	TGTGCCAGCAGCCAAGAAAGGTTCAGTGGGAAAGCGGAGACCCAGTACTTC
TRBV19	15	TRBJ2-7	.	.	CASSIDAADSYEQYF	TGTGCCAGTAGTATAGATGCAGCTGACTCCTACGAGCAGTACTTC
TRBV4-1	16	TRBJ1-4	TRBD1	.	CASSHVGTGGNEKLFF	TGCGCCAGCAGCCATGTAGGGACAGGGGGTAATGAAAAACTGTTTTTT
TRBV12-3/TRBV12-4	16	TRBJ2-7	.	many	CASSFGHLGSSYEQYF	TGTGCCAGCAGTTTCGGGCACCTCGGATCTTCCTACGAGCAGTACTTC
TRBV5-6	13	TRBJ1-2	TRBD1	few	CASSRSTGDGYTF	TGTGCCAGCAGCCGAAGCACAGGGGATGGCTACACCTTC
TRBV11-1	14	TRBJ2-2	TRBD1	few	CASGKSRGTGELFF	TGTGCCAGCGGCAAAAGCAGGGGGACCGGGGAGCTGTTTTTT
TRBV28	16	TRBJ2-7	TRBD1	many	CASSDSFGQGIYEQYF	TGTGCCAGCAGCGACTCCTTCGGACAGGGGATTTACGAGCAGTACTTC
TRBV6-1	13	TRBJ2-5	.	few	CASKELVQETQYF	TGTGCCAGCAAAGAACTAGTCCAAGAGACCCAGTACTTC
TRBV24-1	16	TRBJ2-2	TRBD1	.	CATSDHRGPRAGELFF	TGTGCCACCAGTGATCACAGGGGGCCGCGGGCCGGGGAGCTGTTTTTT
TRBV28	14	TRBJ2-7	TRBD2	many	CATNGGTSSHEQYF	TGTGCCACCAATGGGGGGACTAGCAGCCACGAGCAGTACTTC
TRBV27	15	TRBJ2-3	TRBD1	.	CASSLWTGGTDTQYF	TGTGCCAGCAGTTTATGGACAGGGGGGACAGATACGCAGTATTTT
TRBV7-6	15	TRBJ2-2	TRBD2	few	CASSLLAGAAGELFF	TGTGCCAGCAGCTTACTAGCGGGAGCTGCCGGGGAGCTGTTTTTT
TRBV7-8	15	TRBJ1-4	.	many	CASSGKIDSNEKLFF	TGTGCCAGCAGCGGAAAGATAGACTCTAATGAAAAACTGTTTTTT
TRBV4-2	17	TRBJ2-1	TRBD2	.	CASSQVPTSGLYNEQFF	TGTGCCAGCAGCCAAGTTCCCACTAGCGGATTATACAATGAGCAGTTCTTC
TRBV7-9	14	TRBJ1-1	.	few	CASSPTHPGTEAFF	TGTGCCAGCAGCCCGACCCATCCGGGCACTGAAGCTTTCTTT
TRBV11-2	13	TRBJ2-1	.	few	CASSSDYYNEQFF	TGTGCCAGCAGCTCGGACTATTACAATGAGCAGTTCTTC
TRBV11-2	17	TRBJ2-7	TRBD2	many	CASRSPSSGRGAYEQYF	TGTGCCAGCAGATCGCCTTCTAGCGGGAGGGGAGCCTACGAGCAGTACTTC
TRBV30	13	TRBJ1-2	.	many	CAWKISLNYGYTF	TGTGCCTGGAAGATCTCTCTTAACTATGGCTACACCTTC